This TCR beta chain was captured in a study of blood T cell repertoires in COVID-19. For the study at large: Sites across the United States, Italy and Spain contributed samples from acute and convalescent COVID-19.

V gave up 0 bases and J gave up 0 bases, with 6 bases separating them. Germline loops: CDR1 SGHNT, CDR2 YYREEE (reference sequence). This CDR3 contains 14 residues. Assay: immunoSEQ multiplex PCR; the TCRdb copy retains only in-frame clones and omits some. The sample has approximately 210,000 clones, 89% seen once. The sequence came from a woman in her 40s with acute or convalescent COVID-19. The J gene is TRBJ1-2, the V gene TRBV5-4, with D unresolved. Input material: peripheral blood. The CDR3 sequence: CASSLETTNYGYTF. The CDR3 nucleotides read TGTGCCAGCAGCTTGGAGACTACTAACTATGGCTACACCTTC.